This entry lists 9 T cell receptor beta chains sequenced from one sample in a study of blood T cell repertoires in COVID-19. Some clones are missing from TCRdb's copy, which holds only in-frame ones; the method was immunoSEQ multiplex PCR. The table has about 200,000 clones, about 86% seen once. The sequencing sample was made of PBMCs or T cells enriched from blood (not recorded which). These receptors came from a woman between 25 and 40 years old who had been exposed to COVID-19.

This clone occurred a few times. The CDR3 DNA reads TGTGCCAGCAGTGAATATATAGCTACAACTAATGAAAAACTGTTTTTT. Its translation: CASSEYIATTNEKLFF. The chain carries TRBV25-1 and TRBJ1-4; D not certain. The V end lost 0 bases, the J end lost 0 bases, and 8 bases lay between the germline ends. The CDR3 has 16 residues. Germline V gene sequence: CDR1 MGHDK, CDR2 SYGVNS.

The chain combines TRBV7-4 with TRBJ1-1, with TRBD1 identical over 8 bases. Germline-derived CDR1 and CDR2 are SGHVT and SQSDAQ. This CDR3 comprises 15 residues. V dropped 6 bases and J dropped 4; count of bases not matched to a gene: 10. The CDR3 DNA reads TGTGCCAGCAGACCCCAAGACAGGGGATTCACTGAAGCTTTCTTT. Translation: CASRPQDRGFTEAFF. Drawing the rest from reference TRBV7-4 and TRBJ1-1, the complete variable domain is GAGVSQSPRYKVAKRGRDVALRCDSISGHVTLYWYRQTLGQGSEVLTYSQSDAQRDKSGRPSGRFSAERPERSVSTLKIQRTEQGDSAVYLCASRPQDRGFTEAFFGQGTRLTVV.

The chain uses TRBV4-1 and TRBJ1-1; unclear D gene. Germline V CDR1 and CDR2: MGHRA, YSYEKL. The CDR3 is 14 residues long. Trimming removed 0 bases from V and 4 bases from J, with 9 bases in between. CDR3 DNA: TGCGCCAGCAGCCAAGATAGGCCGGGCACTGAAGCTTTCTTT. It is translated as CASSQDRPGTEAFF.

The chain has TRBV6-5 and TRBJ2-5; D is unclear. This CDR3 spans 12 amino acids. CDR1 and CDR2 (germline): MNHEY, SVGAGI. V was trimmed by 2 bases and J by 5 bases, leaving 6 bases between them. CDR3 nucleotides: TGTGCCAGCAGTTACCCTGGCGAGACCCAGTACTTC. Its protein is CASSYPGETQYF.

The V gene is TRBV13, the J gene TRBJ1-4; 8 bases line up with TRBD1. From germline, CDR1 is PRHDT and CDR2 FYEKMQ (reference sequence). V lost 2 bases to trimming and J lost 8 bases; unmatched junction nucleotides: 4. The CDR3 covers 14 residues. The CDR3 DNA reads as TGTGCCAGCAGCTTACGGACAGGGAGGGAAAAACTGTTTTTT. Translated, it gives CASSLRTGREKLFF.

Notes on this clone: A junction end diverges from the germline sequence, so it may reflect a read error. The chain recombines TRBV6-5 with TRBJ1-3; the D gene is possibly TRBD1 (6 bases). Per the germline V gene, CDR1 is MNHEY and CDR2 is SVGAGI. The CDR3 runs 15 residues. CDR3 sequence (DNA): TGTGCCAGCAGTAAGACAGGTCTTGCTGGAAACGCCATATATTTT. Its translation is CASSKTGLAGNAIYF.

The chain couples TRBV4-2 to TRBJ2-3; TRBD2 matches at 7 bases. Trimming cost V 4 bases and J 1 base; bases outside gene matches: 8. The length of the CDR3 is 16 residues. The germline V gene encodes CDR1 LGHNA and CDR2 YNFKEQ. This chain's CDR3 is CASSPALAGGTDTQYF. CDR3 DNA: TGTGCCAGCAGCCCCGCGCTGGCGGGGGGCACAGATACGCAGTATTTT.

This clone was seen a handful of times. The CDR3, as DNA: TGTGCCAGCAGCCCAGACAGGGGCGTCACCGGGGAGCTGTTTTTT. As protein: CASSPDRGVTGELFF. The V call is TRBV2, the J call TRBJ2-2; 8 nucleotides match TRBD1. The length of the CDR3 is 15 residues. Unmatched junction bases numbered 7, after V lost 6 bases and J lost 4 bases. Looked up from germline, CDR1 is SNHLY and CDR2 is FYNNEI.

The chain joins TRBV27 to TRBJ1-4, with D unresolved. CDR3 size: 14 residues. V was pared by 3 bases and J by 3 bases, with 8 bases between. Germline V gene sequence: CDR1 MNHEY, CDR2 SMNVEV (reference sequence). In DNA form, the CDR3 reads TGTGCCAGCAGTTTCGGGTTCGCTAATGAAAAACTGTTTTTT. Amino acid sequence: CASSFGFANEKLFF.